This TCR beta chain was sequenced in a study of OX40 agonist ivuxolimab in advanced cancers. Overall study context: Three patients got partial responses; one had hepatocellular carcinoma and two had cutaneous melanoma.

This table comes from immunoSEQ multiplex PCR, and its TCRdb copy is limited to in-frame clones, with some not included. The table has fewer than 95,000 clones, around 91% seen once; the top ten hold 0.65% to 0.85%. With V trimmed by 4 bases and J by 7 bases, 6 bases remained unmatched. Germline-derived CDR1 and CDR2 are MGHRA and YSYEKL. The CDR3 sequence is 13 residues long. This receptor was identified in an adult with an advanced solid tumor such as melanoma, head and neck, liver or kidney cancer. The sequencing here drew on CD4+ or CD8+ T cells sorted from blood, taken in a trial of the OX40 agonist ivuxolimab. This rearrangement joins TRBV4-1 to TRBJ2-5, with 7 bases aligning to TRBD1. CDR3 protein: CASSPGQVGTQYF. The CDR3 coding sequence is TGCGCCAGCAGCCCCGGACAGGTCGGGACCCAGTACTTC.